Each of the 19 T cell receptor beta chains below was sequenced from the same sample in a study of beta chain features in type 1 diabetes. Expressed TCRB transcripts were sequenced, since all the RNA that had been isolated was reverse transcribed. Profiling relied on immunoSEQ multiplex PCR, and the TCRdb table lists in-frame clones only, not all of them. The sample has around 310,000 clones, 11% seen once. Specimen: naive CD4+ T cells from blood. The receptors come from a woman in her thirties in good health.

The V call is TRBV6-1, the J call TRBJ1-1, with 8 bases matching TRBD1. Germline lookup yields CDR1 MNHNS and CDR2 SASEGT. The V segment lost 6 bases and the J segment 0 bases; nucleotides outside the gene matches: 3. CDR3 size: 14 residues. The CDR3 sequence: CASRETGVNTEAFF. CDR3 sequence (DNA): TGTGCCAGCAGGGAGACAGGGGTGAACACTGAAGCTTTCTTT.

This rearrangement joins TRBV29-1 to TRBJ2-1; D gene uncertain. Germline CDR1 reads SQVTM; CDR2 reads ANQGSEA. Trimming stripped 6 bases from V and 8 bases from J, with 17 bases between. The CDR3 sequence is 13 residues long. The chain's CDR3 is CSVDLVGNHEQFF. CDR3 nucleotide sequence: TGCAGCGTGGATCTGGTGGGCAACCATGAGCAGTTCTTC.

This chain joins TRBV28 and TRBJ2-5; 10 nucleotides align to TRBD1. The germline V gene encodes CDR1 MDHEN and CDR2 SYDVKM. The CDR3 has 15 amino acids. V gave up 5 bases and J gave up 5 bases; unmatched junction bases: 8. The DNA of the CDR3 is TGTGCCAGCAGTCCAGGGACAGGGGATTTGGAGACCCAGTACTTC. Encoded protein: CASSPGTGDLETQYF.

This clone was recorded a few times. This chain links TRBV14 with TRBJ2-3; 8 nucleotides match TRBD1. The trim removed 0 bases at V and 4 bases at J, leaving 9 bases unmatched. The CDR3 covers 17 residues. The germline V gene encodes CDR1 SGHDN and CDR2 FVKESK. CDR3 DNA: TGTGCCAGCAGCCAAGACTACGCAGGGGGCTGGGCAGATACGCAGTATTTT. Protein product: CASSQDYAGGWADTQYF.

This clone was detected only a few times. V and J are TRBV7-9 and TRBJ2-7, with D maybe TRBD1 (6 bases). V lost 5 bases, J lost 7 bases, and 18 bases lay in between. Germline CDR1 reads SEHNR; CDR2 reads FQNEAQ (reference sequence). There are 14 residues in the CDR3. CDR3 in amino acids: CASSTRTDSWEQYF. CDR3 nucleotides: TGTGCCAGCAGCACCCGGACAGACAGTTGGGAGCAGTACTTC.

The chain joins TRBV5-1 to TRBJ2-7, with D perhaps TRBD1 (6 bases). In germline, CDR1 is SGHRS, CDR2 YFSETQ. V was cut by 2 bases and J by 6 bases, with 15 bases left in between. CDR3 size: 14 residues. CDR3 in DNA: TGCGCCAGCAGCTTATATACAGGGACCGGCGAGCAGTACTTC. It codes for CASSLYTGTGEQYF.

Only a few counts were recorded for this clone. V usage is TRBV7-2 and J usage is TRBJ1-5; D is ambiguous. The CDR3 runs to 12 residues. CDR1 and CDR2 (germline): SGHTA, FQGNSA. Trimming removed 1 base from V and 5 bases from J, with 3 bases in between. The CDR3 sequence: CASSLVDQPQHF. For the CDR3, the DNA is TGTGCCAGCAGCTTAGTAGATCAGCCCCAGCATTTT.

The chain uses TRBV7-9 and TRBJ1-1; 8 bases match TRBD1. V gave up 2 bases and J gave up 11 bases; unmatched junction bases: 4. CDR3 size: 12 residues. Germline values: CDR1 SEHNR, CDR2 FQNEAQ (reference sequence). The CDR3 DNA sequence: TGTGCCAGCAGCTTAAGACAGGGGAAGGCTTTCTTT. Translation gives CASSLRQGKAFF.

The rearrangement links TRBV29-1 to TRBJ2-3; 8 nucleotides align to TRBD2. Germline values: CDR1 SQVTM, CDR2 ANQGSEA. This CDR3 comprises 13 residues. J gave up 6 bases and V 5 bases, and 7 bases lay outside the gene matches. The CDR3, as DNA: TGCAGCGTTTATACTAGCGGAGCGGATACGCAGTATTTT. Residues: CSVYTSGADTQYF.

The chain is built from TRBV30 and TRBJ2-2; 9 nucleotides agree with TRBD2. Germline V gene data show CDR1 as GTSNPN and CDR2 as SVGIG (reference sequence). The CDR3 loop spans 15 amino acids. The trim removed 4 bases at V and 1 base at J, leaving 4 bases unmatched. As DNA, the CDR3 is TGTGCCTGGAACCCGACTAGCGGGAACACCGGGGAGCTGTTTTTT. Translation gives CAWNPTSGNTGELFF. The whole variable domain, remainder taken from reference TRBV30 and TRBJ2-2, is SQTIHQWPATLVQPVGSPLSLECTVEGTSNPNLYWYRQAAGRGLQLLFYSVGIGQISSEVPQNLSASRPQDRQFILSSKKLLLSDSGFYLCAWNPTSGNTGELFFGEGSRLTVL.

In its sample, this clone was seen a few times. The V call is TRBV2, the J call TRBJ2-1; 11 bases fit TRBD1. The trim removed 6 bases at V and 6 bases at J, leaving 10 bases unmatched. The germline V gene has CDR1 SNHLY and CDR2 FYNNEI. The CDR3 extends over 16 amino acids. The CDR3 loop is CASSQQGQGAPNEQFF. The CDR3 coding sequence is TGTGCCAGCAGCCAGCAAGGACAGGGGGCCCCCAATGAGCAGTTCTTC.

The chain couples TRBV6-5 to TRBJ2-5; 7 bases match TRBD1. Germline V gene sequence: CDR1 MNHEY, CDR2 SVGAGI. V shed 6 bases and J 2 bases; nucleotides not matched to a gene: 6. The CDR3 spans 14 residues. Here the CDR3 DNA reads TGTGCCAGCAGCCGGGGACAGACGCAAGAGACCCAGTACTTC. Translating gives CASSRGQTQETQYF.

This clone was observed a few times. V and J are TRBV7-9 and TRBJ1-1, with TRBD1 matching over 7 bases. The J segment lost 3 bases and the V segment lost 6 bases, leaving 10 bases of the junction unmatched. The CDR3 has 15 residues. Germline V CDR1 and CDR2: SEHNR, FQNEAQ (reference sequence). The CDR3 is CASRRAGDRYTEAFF. The DNA of the CDR3 is TGTGCCAGCAGACGGGCCGGGGACAGATACACTGAAGCTTTCTTT.

Only a few counts were recorded for this clone. The V and J genes are TRBV28 and TRBJ1-1, with TRBD1 as a possible D gene (5 bases). There are 12 residues in the CDR3. Looked up from germline, CDR1 is MDHEN and CDR2 is SYDVKM. V lost 5 bases and J 5 bases, leaving 9 bases between the germline ends. CDR3 sequence reads: CASSPRQTEAFF. In nucleotides, the CDR3 is TGTGCCAGCAGTCCCAGACAGACTGAAGCTTTCTTT. The variable domain in full, with the rest retrieved from reference TRBV28 and TRBJ1-1, is DVKVTQSSRYLVKRTGEKVFLECVQDMDHENMFWYRQDPGLGLRLIYFSYDVKMKEKGDIPEGYSVSREKKERFSLILESASTNQTSMYLCASSPRQTEAFFGQGTRLTVV.

This clone came up a few times. The J gene is TRBJ2-7, the V gene TRBV15; 12 bases line up with TRBD2. After removal of 1 base from V and 7 bases from J, the junction contained 5 bases not matched to a gene. Looked up from germline, CDR1 is LNHNV and CDR2 is YYDKDF (reference sequence). CDR3 length: 15 residues. CDR3 DNA: TGTGCCACCAGCAGAGGACTAGCGGGAGCTGGAGAGCAGTACTTC. It codes for CATSRGLAGAGEQYF.

There are a few counts of this clone. The chain is built from TRBV10-3 and TRBJ1-4; D is perhaps TRBD1 (6 bases). Trimming stripped 6 bases from V and 7 bases from J, with 12 bases between. Germline assignment: CDR1 ENHRY and CDR2 SYGVKD. CDR3 length equals 13 residues. The CDR3 coding sequence is TGTGCCATCAGGCCGGGACACCTTGAAAAACTGTTTTTT. It translates to CAIRPGHLEKLFF.

This chain uses TRBV5-1 with TRBJ2-1, with D possibly TRBD2 on 5 matching bases. From germline, CDR1 is SGHRS and CDR2 YFSETQ. The CDR3 covers 16 residues. Between the trimmed V and J ends, which lost 4 bases and 6 bases, there was a span of 20 bases. CDR3 DNA: TGCGCCAGCAGCCCGAGGGTAGGGCTGGGGAGCAATGAGCAGTTCTTC. This gives the protein CASSPRVGLGSNEQFF. Complete variable domain (other parts from reference TRBV5-1 and TRBJ2-1): KAGVTQTPRYLIKTRGQQVTLSCSPISGHRSVSWYQQTPGQGLQFLFEYFSETQRNKGNFPGRFSGRQFSNSRSEMNVSTLELGDSALYLCASSPRVGLGSNEQFFGPGTRLTVL.

The V call is TRBV6-5, the J call TRBJ2-1, with a tentative D call TRBD2 (6 bases). The CDR3 loop spans 13 amino acids. Trimming shortened V by 7 bases and J by 7 bases, and 14 bases separated the two germline ends. Germline-derived CDR1 and CDR2 are MNHEY and SVGAGI. The DNA for the CDR3 is TGTGCCAGCACTAGTCGGAGGGGAAATGAGCAGTTCTTC. This sequence encodes CASTSRRGNEQFF.

CDR3 in amino acids: CASSETGAYYGYTF. CDR3 sequence (DNA): TGTGCCAGCAGTGAAACAGGGGCGTACTATGGCTACACCTTC. The chain recombines TRBV25-1 with TRBJ1-2; 7 bases are shared with TRBD1. V gave up 2 bases and J gave up 3 bases; unmatched junction bases: 3. Germline CDR1 reads MGHDK; CDR2 reads SYGVNS. The CDR3 consists of 14 residues.